This T cell receptor beta chain was observed in a study of T-cell reconstitution after alpha-beta-depleted transplantation in children. Preparation of the TCRbeta library involved a method that used unique molecular identifiers. TCRdb fed the PCR reads into MiXCR, producing one record per CDR3 protein. The sample carries 25,000 to 30,000 distinct CDR3 sequences, about 6.2% recorded once. In its sample, this clonotype was seen many times. Sequenced here: PBMCs, mostly from graft donor cells, sampled 180 days after TCRalphabeta/CD19-depleted stem cell transplant. This TCR was recovered from a male patient under 18 who had a stem cell transplant for acute myeloid leukemia, so the T cells may come from the graft donor.

CDR3 sequence (DNA): TGCAGCGGAGGGCAGACTGAAGCTTTCTTT. Amino acid sequence: CSGGQTEAFF. This chain connects TRBV29-1 to TRBJ1-1; D call uncertain. Per the germline V gene, CDR1 is SQVTM and CDR2 is ANQGSEA. This CDR3 is 10 amino acids long. Trimming took 7 bases from V and 5 from J, leaving 8 bases between them. The full variable domain, its missing parts supplied by reference TRBV29-1 and TRBJ1-1, is SAVISQKPSRDICQRGTSLTIQCQVDSQVTMMFWYRQQPGQSLTLIATANQGSEATYESGFVIDKFPISRPNLTFSTLTVSNMSPEDSSIYLCSGGQTEAFFGQGTRLTVV.